A single sample is the source of the 5 T cell receptor beta chains below, sequenced in a study of CD8 T cells in Susac syndrome. About 0.5 to 1 ug RNA was reverse transcribed with random hexamers. TCRdb re-analysed the immunoSEQ multiplex PCR reads in MiXCR, keeping a single row per CDR3 protein. The data hold hundreds of thousands of distinct CDR3 sequences, with over 85% observed a single time. The sequencing sample was made of CD4+ T cells from PBMCs. Receptor source: a human donor with multiple sclerosis.

The CDR3 DNA is TGTGCCAGCAGCCCTCAGACAGGTGAAGCTTTCTTT. Protein sequence: CASSPQTGEAFF. V gene TRBV9 combines with J gene TRBJ1-1; D is perhaps TRBD1 (6 bases). This CDR3 spans 12 amino acids. Germline V gene lookup returns CDR1 SGDLS and CDR2 YYNGEE. V was clipped by 4 bases and J by 7 bases, with 11 bases between them. The full variable domain, in which reference TRBV9 and TRBJ1-1 provide the parts outside the CDR3, is DSGVTQTPKHLITATGQRVTLRCSPRSGDLSVYWYQQSLDQGLQFLIQYYNGEERAKGNILERFSAQQFPDLHSELNLSSLELGDSALYFCASSPQTGEAFFGQGTRLTVV.

This clonotype was counted a single time. The chain couples TRBV29-1 to TRBJ1-4, with unresolved D. The CDR3 is 11 amino acids. V was pared by 7 bases and J by 4 bases, with 7 bases between. CDR1 SQVTM and CDR2 ANQGSEA come from the germline V gene. The chain's CDR3 is CSGWINEKLFF. DNA for the CDR3: TGCAGCGGCTGGATTAATGAAAAACTGTTTTTT. Supplemented by reference TRBV29-1 and TRBJ1-4, the full variable domain reads SAVISQKPSRDICQRGTSLTIQCQVDSQVTMMFWYRQQPGQSLTLIATANQGSEATYESGFVIDKFPISRPNLTFSTLTVSNMSPEDSSIYLCSGWINEKLFFGSGTQLSVL.

This clonotype showed up just a few times. This sequence joins TRBV6-1 and TRBJ2-5; 8 bases map to TRBD2. The CDR3 totals 15 residues. V lost 4 bases, J lost 2 bases, and 6 bases stayed unmatched. CDR1 and CDR2 (germline): MNHNS, SASEGT. DNA of the CDR3: TGTGCCAGCAGTGGGCTAGCGGGCGGTCAAGAGACCCAGTACTTC. It is translated as CASSGLAGGQETQYF.

The rearrangement links TRBV27 to TRBJ2-2, with 7 bases that match TRBD2. The junction had 2 bases not matched to a gene; V was cut back by 4 bases and J by 0 bases. The CDR3 contains 15 residues. Germline V gene lookup returns CDR1 MNHEY and CDR2 SMNVEV (reference sequence). The CDR3 loop reads CASSSSGANTGELFF. CDR3 sequence (DNA): TGTGCCAGCAGTTCAAGCGGGGCGAACACCGGGGAGCTGTTTTTT.

The chain combines TRBV7-2 with TRBJ1-2; the D is unclear. Germline lookup yields CDR1 SGHTA and CDR2 FQGNSA. The CDR3 covers 15 residues. V gave up 1 base and J gave up 3 bases, with 12 bases separating them. CDR3 coding DNA: TGTGCCAGCAGCTTAGAACCGGGAAGGCACTATGGCTACACCTTC. Translating gives CASSLEPGRHYGYTF.